This paragraph covers one T cell receptor (beta chain) sequence. Methods used by the authors: Researchers report that nucleated cell counts were estimated from reference gene primer amplification. Libraries were prepared by immunoSEQ multiplex PCR; TCRdb keeps only in-frame clonotypes and omits some of them. The DNA was the basis for D and trimming; V, J and clone size are from that table. The sample gives about 170,000 clones, more than 75% of which show up once; less than 3.5% is in the top ten. The sample is drawn from a study of blood T cell repertoires in COVID-19. Trimming took off 2 bases at V and 5 bases at J, with 16 bases between the two ends. CDR1 is MNHEY, CDR2 SVGAGI, per germline. CDR3 size: 15 residues.

The V gene is TRBV6-5, the J gene TRBJ2-7; maybe TRBD2 (6 bases). The sequence was obtained from a man between 65 and 85 years old with acute or convalescent COVID-19. Sample: peripheral blood. The CDR3 DNA is TGTGCCAGCAGTTACGGGTCTAGGGGAGGCAACGAGCAGTACTTC. Its protein product is CASSYGSRGGNEQYF.